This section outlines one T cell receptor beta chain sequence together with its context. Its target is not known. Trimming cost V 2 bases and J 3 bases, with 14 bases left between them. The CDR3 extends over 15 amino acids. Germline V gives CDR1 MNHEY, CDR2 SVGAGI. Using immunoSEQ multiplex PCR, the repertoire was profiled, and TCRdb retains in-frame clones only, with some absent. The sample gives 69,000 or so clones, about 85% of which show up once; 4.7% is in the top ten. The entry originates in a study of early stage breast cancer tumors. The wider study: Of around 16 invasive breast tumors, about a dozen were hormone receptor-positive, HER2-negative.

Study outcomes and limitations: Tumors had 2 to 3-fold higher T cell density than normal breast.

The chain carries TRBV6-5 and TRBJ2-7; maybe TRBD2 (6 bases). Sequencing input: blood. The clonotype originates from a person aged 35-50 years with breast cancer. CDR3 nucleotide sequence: TGTGCCAGCAGTTACCGGGACTCTCCCAGCTACGAGCAGTACTTC. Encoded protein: CASSYRDSPSYEQYF.